This paragraph covers one T cell receptor (beta chain) sequence. Its matching antigen is unknown. The CDR3 spans 14 residues. Germline V lookup: CDR1 LGHNA, CDR2 YSLEER. V gave up 0 bases and J gave up 2 bases, with 5 bases separating them. This entry belongs to a study of shared clonotypes between healthy human individuals. Study-wide context: The study enrolled two women and three men aged 18 to 49.

Naive CD8 cells, CD45RO-negative and positively selected for CCR7, excluded terminally differentiated effector memory CD45RA+ cells. Study-wide results and caveats: Rarefaction analysis demonstrated incomplete sorted-subset sequencing notwithstanding large depth. Represented diversity (both genetic and exposure-history) was limited by the small number of donors. In contrast to clonotypes shared by all four donors, non-shared clonotypes had lower generation probabilities.

TCRdb's table, derived via immunoSEQ multiplex PCR, lists solely in-frame clones and lacks some. The data contain around 2,000,000 clones, about 93% of them seen just once; the ten biggest clones take up around 1.7%. The material sequenced was naive CD8+ T cells from PBMCs. V and J are TRBV4-3 and TRBJ1-5; D gene ambiguous. The clonotype comes from a man aged 18 to 30 in good health. Some clones in this sample may be carry-over from other donors' samples. As DNA, the CDR3 is TGCGCCAGCAGCCAAGAGCGAGGCAATCAGCCCCAGCATTTT. This gives the protein CASSQERGNQPQHF.